This TCR beta chain came from a study of T cell changes during pregnancy in multiple sclerosis. Clones were sequenced by immunoSEQ multiplex PCR, and TCRdb holds only the in-frame ones, with some missing. The sample includes 60,000 to 70,000 clones, roughly nine tenths of them seen just once. This CDR3 is 13 amino acids long. Germline CDR1 is SNHLY and CDR2 is FYNNEI. Germline trimming cut 7 bases from V and 5 bases from J; bases unmatched to any gene: 4. The receptor was derived from a female donor with multiple sclerosis, enrolled in a pregnancy study. The V and J genes are TRBV2 and TRBJ2-2; 7 nucleotides align to TRBD1. The input for sequencing was peripheral blood, taken in the second trimester of pregnancy. The chain's CDR3 is CASTGTATGELFF. The CDR3, as DNA: TGTGCCAGCACGGGGACAGCGACCGGGGAGCTGTTTTTT.